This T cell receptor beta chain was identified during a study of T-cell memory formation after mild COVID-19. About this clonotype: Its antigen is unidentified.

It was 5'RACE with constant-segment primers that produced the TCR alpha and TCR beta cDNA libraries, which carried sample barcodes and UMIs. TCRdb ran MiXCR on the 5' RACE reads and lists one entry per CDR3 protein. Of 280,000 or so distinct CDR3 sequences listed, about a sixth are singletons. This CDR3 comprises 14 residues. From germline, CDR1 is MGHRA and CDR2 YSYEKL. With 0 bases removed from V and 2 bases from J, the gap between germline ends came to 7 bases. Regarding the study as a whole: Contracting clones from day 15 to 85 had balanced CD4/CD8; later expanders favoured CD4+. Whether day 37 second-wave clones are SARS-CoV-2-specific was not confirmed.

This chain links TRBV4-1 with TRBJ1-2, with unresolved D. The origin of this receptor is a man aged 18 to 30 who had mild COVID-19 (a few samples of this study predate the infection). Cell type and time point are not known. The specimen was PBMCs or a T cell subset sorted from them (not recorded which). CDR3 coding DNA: TGCGCCAGCAGCCAAGAAGTAAGGAACTATGGCTACACCTTC. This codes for CASSQEVRNYGYTF.